What follows are 20 T cell receptor beta chains derived from one specimen sequenced in a study of PD-1 blockade in classical Hodgkin lymphoma. Repertoires were generated with immunoSEQ multiplex PCR, while TCRdb's copy carries only in-frame clones and drops some. This table holds approximately 15,000 clones, around 90% found once. Time point given: newly diagnosed, previously untreated cHL patient sample. The sample taken for sequencing was peripheral blood mononuclear cells (PBMCs). These receptor sequences come from a human donor with classical Hodgkin lymphoma.

The gene calls are TRBV28 and TRBJ2-5; 9 bases are shared with TRBD1. J was trimmed by 5 bases and V by 6 bases; bases with no gene match: 4. CDR1 is MDHEN, CDR2 SYDVKM, per germline. This CDR3 has 13 amino acids. The CDR3 region is CASRDGQGETQYF. The CDR3 nucleotides read TGTGCCAGCAGGGACGGACAGGGGGAGACCCAGTACTTC.

V usage is TRBV14 and J usage is TRBJ1-1, with TRBD1 as a possible D gene (5 bases). This CDR3 is 14 amino acids long. Looked up from germline, CDR1 is SGHDN and CDR2 is FVKESK. The V end was cut by 3 bases, the J end by 6 bases, with 14 bases between. The CDR3 reads CASSQGVGSPEAFF. CDR3 DNA: TGTGCCAGCAGCCAGGGGGTGGGGTCCCCTGAAGCTTTCTTT. The full variable domain, completed using reference TRBV14 and TRBJ1-1, is EAGVTQFPSHSVIEKGQTVTLRCDPISGHDNLYWYRRVMGKEIKFLLHFVKESKQDESGMPNNRFLAERTGGTYSTLKVQPAELEDSGVYFCASSQGVGSPEAFFGQGTRLTVV.

The chain carries TRBV10-1 and TRBJ2-4; 10 bases line up with TRBD1. Germline V gives CDR1 WNHNN, CDR2 SYGVQD (reference sequence). This CDR3 has 18 residues. Trimming cost V 5 bases and J 1 base; bases outside gene matches: 11. The CDR3 protein is CASSLGTGEVFAKNIQYF. Here the CDR3 DNA reads TGCGCCAGCAGTCTCGGGACAGGGGAGGTTTTCGCCAAAAACATTCAGTACTTC.

J is TRBJ1-2 and V is TRBV18; 7 positions agree with TRBD1. CDR1 is KGHSH, CDR2 LQKENI, per germline. V shed 2 bases and J 8 bases; nucleotides not matched to a gene: 2. This CDR3 is 12 amino acids long. The CDR3 is CASSPTGVGYTF. The CDR3 nucleotides are TGTGCCAGCTCACCAACAGGGGTCGGCTACACCTTC.

V usage is TRBV28 and J usage is TRBJ1-2; D is unresolved. The germline CDR1 and CDR2 sequences are MDHEN and SYDVKM. There are 15 residues in the CDR3. Trimming pared 8 bases from V and 4 bases from J, leaving 20 bases between. The CDR3 DNA is TGTGCCAGCTTGTCCCCCCGGGAGCTCCTCTATGGCTACACCTTC. Translating gives CASLSPRELLYGYTF.

The chain joins TRBV7-2 to TRBJ2-7, with TRBD1 matching 10 bases. Germline V gene data show CDR1 as SGHTA and CDR2 as FQGNSA. The CDR3 has 16 residues. The junction had 12 bases not matched to a gene; V was cut back by 5 bases and J by 5 bases. The CDR3 is CASSRTLRTGGDEQYF. CDR3 DNA sequence: TGTGCCAGCAGCCGTACCCTAAGGACAGGGGGGGACGAGCAGTACTTC.

The chain's CDR3 is CASSTPGLANTEAFF. The DNA of the CDR3 is TGTGCCAGTAGTACCCCCGGTCTGGCGAACACTGAAGCTTTCTTT. The genes are TRBV19 and TRBJ1-1; D ambiguous. Germline V gene data show CDR1 as LNHDA and CDR2 as SQIVND (reference sequence). V lost 4 bases to trimming and J lost 1 base, with 13 bases between them. The CDR3 totals 15 residues. Complete variable domain (other parts from reference TRBV19 and TRBJ1-1): DGGITQSPKYLFRKEGQNVTLSCEQNLNHDAMYWYRQDPGQGLRLIYYSQIVNDFQKGDIAEGYSVSREKKESFPLTVTSAQKNPTAFYLCASSTPGLANTEAFFGQGTRLTVV.

This chain uses TRBV5-1 with TRBJ2-2; no firm D call. The V end lost 3 bases, the J end lost 0 bases, and 9 bases lay between the germline ends. CDR3 length: 15 amino acids. Germline V CDR1 and CDR2: SGHRS, YFSETQ. The CDR3 here is CASSSQTPNTGELFF. DNA of the CDR3: TGCGCCAGCAGCTCTCAGACACCGAACACCGGGGAGCTGTTTTTT.

This sequence joins TRBV2 and TRBJ2-2, with 8 bases that match TRBD2. Germline V gene sequence: CDR1 SNHLY, CDR2 FYNNEI. CDR3 length equals 15 residues. J was trimmed by 5 bases and V by 6 bases; bases with no gene match: 8. As DNA, the CDR3 is TGTGCCAGCAGACTACGGGAGGGCCGGACCGGGGAGCTGTTTTTT. It encodes CASRLREGRTGELFF.

This chain links TRBV30 with TRBJ1-5; D perhaps matches TRBD1 (6 bases). V was shortened by 2 bases and J by 3 bases, with 17 bases between the two germline ends. The CDR3 has 16 residues. Per the germline V gene, CDR1 is GTSNPN and CDR2 is SVGIG (reference sequence). The CDR3, as DNA: TGTGCCTGGAGTCTACAGGGATCTACTCTCAATCAGCCCCAGCATTTT. It is translated as CAWSLQGSTLNQPQHF.

Here the CDR3 reads CASSSDRSRTSYEQYF. The CDR3 region has the DNA TGTGCCAGCAGCTCAGACAGGTCTAGGACCTCCTACGAGCAGTACTTC. The V call is TRBV11-2, the J call TRBJ2-7; a possible D gene is TRBD1 (6 bases). The germline gives CDR1 SGHAT, CDR2 FQNNGV. V was pared by 4 bases and J by 0 bases, with 16 bases between. The CDR3 sequence is 16 residues long.

The CDR3 sequence is CASSLDRRGVGYGYTF. DNA of the CDR3: TGTGCCAGCAGCTTAGATCGCAGGGGCGTTGGGTATGGCTACACCTTC. The genes are TRBV7-2 and TRBJ1-2; possible D gene TRBD1, 6 bases. This CDR3 has 16 amino acids. V lost 1 base and J lost 5, with 17 bases in between. Germline CDR1 SGHTA, CDR2 FQGNSA.

This chain joins TRBV19 and TRBJ2-2; TRBD2 is a possible D gene (6 bases). The CDR3 has 17 amino acids. The germline CDR1 and CDR2 sequences are LNHDA and SQIVND (reference sequence). V lost 3 bases to trimming and J lost 4 bases, with 18 bases between them. CDR3 bases: TGTGCCAGTAGTATTAGGTCGGCCCGGGGAGGCACCGGGGAGCTGTTTTTT. The encoded protein is CASSIRSARGGTGELFF.

The chain has TRBV5-1 and TRBJ2-5; no reliable D call. Per the germline V gene, CDR1 is SGHRS and CDR2 is YFSETQ. The CDR3 loop spans 13 amino acids. V lost 4 bases, J lost 4 bases, and 11 bases lay in between. This CDR3 reads CASSSLLRETQYF. CDR3 DNA sequence: TGCGCCAGCAGCAGCCTTCTGCGAGAGACCCAGTACTTC. The whole variable domain, remainder taken from reference TRBV5-1 and TRBJ2-5, is KAGVTQTPRYLIKTRGQQVTLSCSPISGHRSVSWYQQTPGQGLQFLFEYFSETQRNKGNFPGRFSGRQFSNSRSEMNVSTLELGDSALYLCASSSLLRETQYFGPGTRLLVL.

The gene calls are TRBV9 and TRBJ1-3, with D possibly TRBD1 on 5 matching bases. Germline lookup yields CDR1 SGDLS and CDR2 YYNGEE. Trimming shortened V by 3 bases and J by 4 bases, and 14 bases separated the two germline ends. This CDR3 has 15 amino acids. The CDR3 is CASSAQATAGNTIYF. As DNA, the CDR3 is TGTGCCAGCAGCGCACAGGCAACGGCGGGAAACACCATATATTTT.

This clone was seen a few times. The chain uses TRBV15 and TRBJ2-5, with unresolved D. V shed 5 bases and J shed 4 bases, with 17 bases lying between them. Germline assignment: CDR1 LNHNV and CDR2 YYDKDF (reference sequence). This CDR3 has 15 residues. The CDR3 DNA sequence: TGTGCCACCAGCCGCCCATTGGGTGCCGGAGAGACCCAGTACTTC. This encodes CATSRPLGAGETQYF.

V usage is TRBV4-2 and J usage is TRBJ1-2; 7 bases are a match to TRBD1. Germline values: CDR1 LGHNA, CDR2 YNFKEQ. The CDR3 is made up of 16 amino acids. The V gene end was trimmed by 1 base and the J gene end by 0 bases; junction bases not matched to a gene: 5. The chain's CDR3 is CASSQGGTDSNYGYTF. CDR3 coding DNA: TGTGCCAGCAGCCAAGGGGGGACAGACTCTAACTATGGCTACACCTTC.

V is TRBV28 and J is TRBJ2-3, with TRBD2 identical over 13 bases. V lost 8 bases to trimming and J lost 1 base; unmatched junction nucleotides: 12. The CDR3 length is 18 residues. In germline, CDR1 is MDHEN, CDR2 SYDVKM. The CDR3 DNA reads as TGTGCCAGCGCACCTACTAGCGGGAGGGCCTTCCGCACAGATACGCAGTATTTT. This translates into CASAPTSGRAFRTDTQYF.

A note on this clone: Other DNA sequences of this sample code for an identical CDR3. The chain has TRBV19 and TRBJ1-4; TRBD1 matches at 9 bases. Trimming took 5 bases from V and 8 from J; bases not matched to a gene: 9. This CDR3 has 15 amino acids. CDR1 is LNHDA and CDR2 is SQIVND in the germline V gene (reference sequence). CDR3 residues: CASSPRTGVNEKLFF. Here the CDR3 DNA reads TGTGCCAGTAGTCCTCGGACAGGGGTAAACGAAAAACTGTTTTTT.

This chain links TRBV11-2 with TRBJ1-2, with D hard to call. The V end was cut by 0 bases, the J end by 6 bases, with 8 bases between. The CDR3 contains 13 residues. Germline V gene lookup returns CDR1 SGHAT and CDR2 FQNNGV. The CDR3 loop reads CASSLDRIDGYTF. The CDR3, as DNA: TGTGCCAGCAGCTTAGACAGGATCGATGGCTACACCTTC.